Shown below are 29 T cell receptor beta chains from a single sample sequenced in a study of sequential checkpoint blockade in melanoma. Treatment here: randomized to nivolumab then ipilimumab (arm A) or the reverse (arm B). The table came from immunoSEQ multiplex PCR; TCRdb's copy has only in-frame clones and leaves some out. Of approximately 20,000 clones in the sample, approximately 58% were seen once. The starting material was CD8+ T cells sorted from blood (inferred from file names), obtained from a patient given nivolumab and ipilimumab in sequence. These receptor sequences come from a human donor with melanoma.

The sample holds one count of this clone. This chain links TRBV6-5 with TRBJ2-4, with D perhaps matching TRBD2 (6 bases). CDR3 size: 11 residues. Deletions cut 4 bases from V and 10 bases from J, with 8 bases between. Germline V gene data show CDR1 as MNHEY and CDR2 as SVGAGI. CDR3 DNA sequence: TGTGCCAGCAGTTCCGGGGGAATTCAGTACTTC. This codes for CASSSGGIQYF.

This clone is a singleton in its sample. One end of the junction varies from germline; a read error may be responsible. The chain has TRBV19 and TRBJ1-3, with D unresolved. Germline CDR1 LNHDA, CDR2 SQIVND (reference sequence). The CDR3 loop spans 14 amino acids. CDR3 in amino acids: CASSSGYSGNTTYF. CDR3 in DNA: TGTGCCAGTAGTTCCGGGTACTCTGGAAACACCACATATTTT.

This clone turned up a few times. The CDR3 protein is CASSQAGTTTGELFF. In DNA, the CDR3 is TGTGCCAGCAGCCAAGCCGGGACAACCACCGGGGAGCTGTTTTTT. V is TRBV14 and J is TRBJ2-2; TRBD1 is a possible D gene (6 bases). The germline V and J ends were trimmed by 1 base and 4 bases, with 10 bases remaining between them. CDR1 and CDR2 from the germline V gene are SGHDN and FVKESK. This CDR3 is 15 amino acids long.

The chain combines TRBV27 with TRBJ2-7; possibly TRBD1 for D (6 bases). V lost 2 bases to trimming and J lost 2 bases, with 13 bases between them. From germline, CDR1 is MNHEY and CDR2 SMNVEV (reference sequence). This CDR3 is 15 amino acids long. The CDR3: CASSLTDSLPYEQYF. The DNA of the CDR3 is TGTGCCAGCAGTTTAACGGACAGTCTTCCCTACGAGCAGTACTTC.

The chain has TRBV19 and TRBJ2-7; TRBD2 might be the D (5 bases). Germline assignment: CDR1 LNHDA and CDR2 SQIVND (reference sequence). The CDR3 loop spans 14 amino acids. V dropped 2 bases and J dropped 5 bases, with 13 bases sitting between them. The CDR3 DNA reads as TGTGCCAGTAGTATAACCGGAGAGGGTGACGAGCAGTACTTC. Amino acids: CASSITGEGDEQYF.

V usage is TRBV6-5 and J usage is TRBJ2-7; unclear D gene. This CDR3 region has 13 residues. The germline V and J ends were trimmed by 2 bases and 3 bases, with 8 bases remaining between them. Germline V gene sequence: CDR1 MNHEY, CDR2 SVGAGI. The CDR3 region has the DNA TGTGCCAGCAGTTACGTACAGTACTACGAGCAGTACTTC. It codes for CASSYVQYYEQYF.

Sample share makes this clone medium-sized. Other DNA sequences in the sample encode the same CDR3. DNA of the CDR3: TGTGCCAGCAGCTTAGAAGGGACTAGCGGGAGGGCCTTCATCGAGCAGTACTTC. Protein sequence: CASSLEGTSGRAFIEQYF. This chain uses TRBV7-9 with TRBJ2-7; 16 bases agree with TRBD2. V lost 1 base, J lost 6 bases, and 9 bases stayed unmatched. This CDR3 contains 18 residues. CDR1 is SEHNR, CDR2 FQNEAQ, per germline (reference sequence).

This rearrangement joins TRBV27 to TRBJ2-7; 9 nucleotides agree with TRBD2. The CDR3 loop spans 13 amino acids. Trimming cost V 6 bases and J 0 bases; bases outside gene matches: 0. CDR1 MNHEY and CDR2 SMNVEV come from the germline V gene (reference sequence). The CDR3 sequence: CASRLAGSYEQYF. The CDR3 DNA follows: TGTGCCAGCAGACTAGCGGGCTCCTACGAGCAGTACTTC.

In regard to this clone: One end of the junction is discordant with germline, which a read error may explain. V and J are TRBV5-3 and TRBJ2-7; a possible D gene is TRBD1 (6 bases). TRBV5-3 is classed as an ORF, of uncertain function. The CDR3 has 13 amino acids. CDR3 in amino acids: CASSYTQGSEQYF. The CDR3 nucleotides are TGTGCCAGCAGCTACACACAGGGAAGCGAGCAGTACTTC.

The chain recombines TRBV18 with TRBJ2-1; 7 bases are shared with TRBD2. The germline V gene encodes CDR1 KGHSH and CDR2 LQKENI. The CDR3 extends over 15 amino acids. V was pared by 0 bases and J by 3 bases, with 2 bases of the junction left unmatched. CDR3 loop: CASSPPAGDYNEQFF. In DNA form, the CDR3 reads TGTGCCAGCTCACCACCGGCGGGGGACTACAATGAGCAGTTCTTC.

This clone was recorded only once. V gene TRBV15 combines with J gene TRBJ2-1, with 9 positions matching TRBD2. Germline assignment: CDR1 LNHNV and CDR2 YYDKDF (reference sequence). CDR3 length equals 17 residues. The V gene end was trimmed by 3 bases and the J gene end by 9 bases; junction bases not matched to a gene: 15. The CDR3 sequence is CATSRASGTSNTGEQFF. The CDR3 bases are TGTGCCACCAGCAGGGCTTCCGGGACTAGCAATACGGGTGAGCAGTTCTTC.

The rearrangement links TRBV7-9 to TRBJ2-7; TRBD1 agrees at 7 bases. There are 13 residues in the CDR3. CDR1 is SEHNR, CDR2 FQNEAQ, per germline (reference sequence). The V segment lost 5 bases and the J segment 13 bases; nucleotides outside the gene matches: 14. DNA of the CDR3: TGTGCCAGCAGCCGGGATATCAGGACAGGCCAATACTTC. Protein sequence: CASSRDIRTGQYF.

The V gene is TRBV28, the J gene TRBJ1-1; a possible D gene is TRBD1 (6 bases). Germline CDR1 MDHEN, CDR2 SYDVKM. The CDR3 is 18 amino acids. The ends were cut back, 3 bases at V and 1 base at J, with 21 bases in the middle. The CDR3: CASSLWAGVALGNTEAFF. CDR3 DNA sequence: TGTGCCAGCAGTTTGTGGGCAGGGGTGGCTCTGGGGAACACTGAAGCTTTCTTT. Using reference TRBV28 and TRBJ1-1 for the parts outside the CDR3, the full variable domain is DVKVTQSSRYLVKRTGEKVFLECVQDMDHENMFWYRQDPGLGLRLIYFSYDVKMKEKGDIPEGYSVSREKKERFSLILESASTNQTSMYLCASSLWAGVALGNTEAFFGQGTRLTVV.

V and J are TRBV7-9 and TRBJ2-5, with TRBD2 as a possible D gene (6 bases). The CDR3 is 13 amino acids. CDR1 is SEHNR, CDR2 FQNEAQ, per germline (reference sequence). V lost 4 bases and J lost 4, with 10 bases in between. The CDR3 bases are TGTGCCAGCAGCTCGGGACTGGTAGAGACCCAGTACTTC. This codes for CASSSGLVETQYF.

The chain has TRBV7-9 and TRBJ2-7; 11 bases match TRBD2. CDR3 size: 15 residues. V lost 4 bases and J lost 5; bases outside the gene matches: 7. Germline V gene sequence: CDR1 SEHNR, CDR2 FQNEAQ (reference sequence). The CDR3 region has the DNA TGTGCCAGCAGCTCCATTACTAGCGGGAGTGACGAGCAGTACTTC. This codes for CASSSITSGSDEQYF.

This clone is a singleton in its sample. The V gene is TRBV4-1, the J gene TRBJ2-7; 9 bases map to TRBD2. With 1 base clipped from V and 3 bases from J, the junction kept 7 bases outside the gene matches. The CDR3 consists of 16 residues. The germline V gene has CDR1 MGHRA and CDR2 YSYEKL. The CDR3 DNA is TGCGCCAGCAGCCAAGTACATCTAGCGGGAATCTACGAGCAGTACTTC. Amino acids: CASSQVHLAGIYEQYF.

This clone came up a few times. The J gene is TRBJ1-5, the V gene TRBV7-9; D gene unclear. There are 13 residues in the CDR3. Germline V lookup: CDR1 SEHNR, CDR2 FQNEAQ (reference sequence). V shed 4 bases and J shed 9 bases, with 13 bases lying between them. The CDR3: CASSSTTPWPQHF. CDR3 in DNA: TGTGCCAGCAGCTCCACAACCCCGTGGCCCCAGCATTTT.

The chain carries TRBV19 and TRBJ2-3, with 8 bases lining up with TRBD1. CDR1 is LNHDA and CDR2 is SQIVND in the germline V gene (reference sequence). The CDR3 spans 15 residues. Losses at the gene ends were 10 bases for V and 0 bases for J; bases not matched to a gene: 9. CDR3 nucleotides: TGTGCCACTAGGAGGACAGGGACTAGCACAGATACGCAGTATTTT. Translated: CATRRTGTSTDTQYF.

The chain employs TRBV4-1 and TRBJ2-5; D remains unclear. The CDR3 contains 14 residues. Germline V gives CDR1 MGHRA, CDR2 YSYEKL. Trimming removed 0 bases from V and 0 bases from J, with 5 bases in between. The CDR3 DNA sequence: TGCGCCAGCAGCCAAGATCTCTACCAAGAGACCCAGTACTTC. Protein product: CASSQDLYQETQYF.

This sequence joins TRBV6-5 and TRBJ2-5, with D tentatively TRBD1 (5 bases). The V end lost 8 bases, the J end lost 3 bases, and 16 bases lay between the germline ends. Germline loops: CDR1 MNHEY, CDR2 SVGAGI. The CDR3 length is 14 residues. The CDR3, as DNA: TGTGCCAGCGCCTTGGGTGGGGCCGAAGAGACCCAGTACTTC. Translating gives CASALGGAEETQYF.

This chain uses TRBV6-1 with TRBJ2-6; D unresolved. The CDR3 has 14 amino acids. Germline loops: CDR1 MNHNS, CDR2 SASEGT. V dropped 4 bases and J dropped 0 bases, with 4 bases sitting between them. Written as DNA, the CDR3 is TGTGCCAGCAGTGGGAGCTCTGGGGCCAACGTCCTGACTTTC. Translating it yields CASSGSSGANVLTF.

The genes are TRBV6-5 and TRBJ2-7; TRBD2 might be the D (6 bases). The V end lost 4 bases, the J end lost 0 bases, and 13 bases lay between the germline ends. From germline, CDR1 is MNHEY and CDR2 SVGAGI. This CDR3 has 15 residues. CDR3 coding DNA: TGTGCCAGCAGTTTGGGACTGCCTAACTCCTACGAGCAGTACTTC. This gives the protein CASSLGLPNSYEQYF.

This chain links TRBV7-9 with TRBJ2-7; 7 positions match TRBD2. V lost 1 base and J lost 3; bases outside the gene matches: 12. CDR1 SEHNR and CDR2 FQNEAQ come from the germline V gene (reference sequence). The CDR3 totals 17 residues. The CDR3 DNA reads TGTGCCAGCAGCTTAGGTGGCGGACTAGTGGGGCTCTACGAGCAGTACTTC. Translating it yields CASSLGGGLVGLYEQYF.

This clone was seen a single time. The V and J genes are TRBV10-3 and TRBJ2-2, with TRBD2 identical over 10 bases. The CDR3 extends over 18 amino acids. Germline V gene lookup returns CDR1 ENHRY and CDR2 SYGVKD. V was clipped by 2 bases and J by 1 base; unmatched bases: 7. CDR3 residues: CAISEHPSGSGNTGELFF. The CDR3, as DNA: TGTGCCATCAGTGAGCATCCTAGCGGGAGTGGGAACACCGGGGAGCTGTTTTTT.

The genes are TRBV5-4 and TRBJ2-5, with 9 bases lining up with TRBD1. There are 14 residues in the CDR3. The J segment lost 13 bases and the V segment lost 2 bases, leaving 12 bases of the junction unmatched. Germline CDR1 is SGHNT and CDR2 is YYREEE (reference sequence). The CDR3 protein is CASSFMGQGTDWYF. The CDR3 nucleotides are TGTGCCAGCAGCTTTATGGGACAGGGCACAGATTGGTACTTC.

As regards this clone: One junction end does not reproduce the germline sequence, and a read error may be involved. The chain recombines TRBV25-1 with TRBJ2-2; the match to TRBD1 covers 11 bases. CDR1 MGHDK and CDR2 SYGVNS come from the germline V gene. The CDR3 spans 13 residues. For the CDR3, the DNA is TGTGCCTGCCGGGACAGGGGGGACCGGGGAGCTGTTTTT. This gives the protein CACRDRGDRGAVF.

This chain links TRBV27 with TRBJ2-7, with unresolved D. The CDR3 is 14 amino acids. Germline-derived CDR1 and CDR2 are MNHEY and SMNVEV (reference sequence). Trimming shortened V by 4 bases and J by 2 bases, and 12 bases separated the two germline ends. The CDR3 sequence is CASSSPQSPYEQYF. CDR3 sequence (DNA): TGTGCCAGCAGTTCCCCACAGAGCCCCTACGAGCAGTACTTC.

The chain recombines TRBV30 with TRBJ2-1; TRBD2 matches at 12 bases. V was pared by 7 bases and J by 6 bases, with 7 bases of the junction left unmatched. The CDR3 is 14 residues long. CDR1 GTSNPN and CDR2 SVGIG come from the germline V gene (reference sequence). The CDR3 bases are TGTGCCTTCGAACGACTAGCGGGGGCCAATGAGCAGTTCTTC. Its protein product is CAFERLAGANEQFF.

This clone was seen a handful of times. V usage is TRBV19 and J usage is TRBJ1-4; perhaps TRBD1 as D (6 bases). The V and J ends lost 3 bases and 4 bases respectively, with 12 bases between them. CDR1 is LNHDA, CDR2 SQIVND, per germline (reference sequence). The CDR3 has 15 residues. CDR3 residues: CASSIAGTFNEKLFF. The CDR3 DNA follows: TGTGCCAGTAGTATTGCCGGGACATTTAATGAAAAACTGTTTTTT.